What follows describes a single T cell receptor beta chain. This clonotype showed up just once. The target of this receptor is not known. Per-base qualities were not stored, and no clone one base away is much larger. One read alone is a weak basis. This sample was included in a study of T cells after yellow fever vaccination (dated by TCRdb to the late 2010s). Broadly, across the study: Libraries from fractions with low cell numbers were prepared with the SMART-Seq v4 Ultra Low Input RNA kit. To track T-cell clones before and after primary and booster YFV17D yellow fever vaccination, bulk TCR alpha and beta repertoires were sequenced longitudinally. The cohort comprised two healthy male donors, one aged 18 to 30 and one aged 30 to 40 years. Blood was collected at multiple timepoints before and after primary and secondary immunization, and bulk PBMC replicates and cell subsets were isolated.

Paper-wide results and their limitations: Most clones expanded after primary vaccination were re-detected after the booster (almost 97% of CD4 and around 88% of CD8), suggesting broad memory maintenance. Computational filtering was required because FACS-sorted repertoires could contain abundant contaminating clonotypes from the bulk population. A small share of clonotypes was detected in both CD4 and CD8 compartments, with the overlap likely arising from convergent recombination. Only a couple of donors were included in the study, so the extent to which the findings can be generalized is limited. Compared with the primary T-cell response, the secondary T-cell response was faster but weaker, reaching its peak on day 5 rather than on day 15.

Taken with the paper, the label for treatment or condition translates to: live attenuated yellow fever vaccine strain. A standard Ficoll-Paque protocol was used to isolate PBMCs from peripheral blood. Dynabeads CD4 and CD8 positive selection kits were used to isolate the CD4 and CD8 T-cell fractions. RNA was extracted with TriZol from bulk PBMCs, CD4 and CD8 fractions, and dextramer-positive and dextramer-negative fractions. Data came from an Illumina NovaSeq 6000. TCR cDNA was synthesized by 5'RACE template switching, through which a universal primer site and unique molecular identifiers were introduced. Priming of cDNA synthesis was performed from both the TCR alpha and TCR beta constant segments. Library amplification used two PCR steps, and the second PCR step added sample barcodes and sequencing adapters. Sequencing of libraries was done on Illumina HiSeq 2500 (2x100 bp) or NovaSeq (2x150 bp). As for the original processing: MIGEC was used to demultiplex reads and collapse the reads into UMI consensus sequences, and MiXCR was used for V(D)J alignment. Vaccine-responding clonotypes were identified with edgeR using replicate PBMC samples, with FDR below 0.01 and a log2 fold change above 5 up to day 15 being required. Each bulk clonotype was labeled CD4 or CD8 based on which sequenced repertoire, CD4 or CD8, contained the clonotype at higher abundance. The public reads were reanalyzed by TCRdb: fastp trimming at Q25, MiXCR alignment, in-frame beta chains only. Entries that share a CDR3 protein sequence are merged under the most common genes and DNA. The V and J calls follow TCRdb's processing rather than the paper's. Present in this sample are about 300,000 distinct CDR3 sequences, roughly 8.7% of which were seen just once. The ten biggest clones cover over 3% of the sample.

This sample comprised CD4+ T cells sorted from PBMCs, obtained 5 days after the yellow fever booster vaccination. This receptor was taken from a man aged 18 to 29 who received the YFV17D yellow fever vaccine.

The nucleotide sequence is TGTGCCAGCAGTTTGGACAGTAGTTACCAGCCCCAGCATTTT. Translation gives CASSLDSSYQPQHF. The chain couples TRBV7-2 to TRBJ1-5; matching of 6 bases hints at TRBD1 as the D gene. Taken from cysteine to phenylalanine, the CDR3 has 14 residues. The DNA shown is the 42-base CDR3, in frame from base 1. The germline V gene encodes CDR1 SGHTA and CDR2 FQGNSA. Trimming removed 6 bases from V and 7 bases from J, leaving 16 bases between the germline ends.